This paragraph covers one TCR beta chain sequence. TCRdb re-analysed the 5' RACE reads in MiXCR, keeping a single row per CDR3 protein. The sample lists over 300,000 distinct CDR3 sequences, 20% to 25% occurring once. The entry originates in a study of T-cell memory formation after mild COVID-19. The CDR3 runs to 14 residues. The ends lost 4 bases at V and 5 bases at J; junction bases unmatched: 7. The germline V gene encodes CDR1 SGHVS and CDR2 FQNEAQ. The receptor comes from a man younger than 30 who had mild COVID-19 (a few samples of this study predate the infection). Cell type and time point are not known. The chain carries TRBV7-8 and TRBJ2-5; 7 nucleotides align to TRBD1. The sequenced sample was PBMCs or a T cell subset sorted from them (not recorded which). The CDR3 loop is CASSSRDREETQYF. CDR3 nucleotides: TGTGCCAGCAGCTCCCGCGACAGGGAGGAGACCCAGTACTTC.